This TCR beta chain was captured in a study of CD8+CD57+ T cells in acquired aplastic anemia. Study-wide context: Sorting CD4+ and CD8+ cells gave DNA averaging around 3 ug. General study points: A significant difference in CD8+ Simpson's diversity between patients and controls was not found. Patients and controls had in common twenty-nine CD8+ CDR3 sequences.

Researchers used genomic DNA as the template to profile TCR beta VDJ and CDR3. TCRdb fed the reads into MiXCR, producing one record per CDR3 protein. The sample carries 150,000 to 200,000 distinct CDR3 sequences, 64% recorded once. Note on this clonotype: Antigen specificity is unknown.

V lost 3 bases and J 2 bases, leaving 17 bases between the germline ends. This CDR3 has 15 residues. CDR1 and CDR2 (germline): DFQATT, SNEGSKA (reference sequence). This receptor was taken from a human donor with severe aplastic anemia or a healthy control (not recorded which). The source material was sorted CD4+, CD8+, or CD8+CD57+ T cells (not recorded which) from PBMCs. This chain joins TRBV20-1 and TRBJ2-7; D possibly matches TRBD1 or TRBD2 (5 bases each). The CDR3 region is CSARSGTSSPYEQYF. DNA of the CDR3: TGCAGTGCTAGGTCCGGGACGTCGAGCCCCTACGAGCAGTACTTC.